Described below is a single TCR beta chain sequence and its context. This entry comes from a study of blood T cell repertoires in COVID-19. Study-level background: Acute and convalescent COVID-19 samples came from the United States, Italy and Spain.

The CDR3 extends over 14 amino acids. V lost 1 base, J lost 7 bases, and 8 bases lay in between. Germline V gene sequence: CDR1 SEHNR, CDR2 FQNEAQ (reference sequence). Original handling: Reference gene primer amplification yielded estimated nucleated cell counts. Libraries were prepared by immunoSEQ multiplex PCR; TCRdb keeps only in-frame clonotypes and omits some of them. V, J and clone size are those of that table, while D and trimming were read from the DNA. The table lists 45,000 to 60,000 clones, roughly four fifths of them singletons. This chain joins TRBV7-9 and TRBJ1-6; no reliable D call. The TCR was taken from a woman at least 80 years old with acute or convalescent COVID-19. Sequenced material: peripheral blood. CDR3 loop: CASSLEGVNSPLHF. The DNA for the CDR3 is TGTGCCAGCAGCTTAGAGGGAGTAAATTCACCCCTCCACTTT.